A selection of T cell receptor beta chains follows, all from one sample in a study of cytomegalovirus exposure and HLA in healthy donors. Here immunoSEQ multiplex PCR was the method, and the copy in TCRdb shows in-frame clones only, minus some. The table includes about 140,000 clones, about 80% detected once. The specimen sequenced was PBMCs. Receptors were obtained from a male donor in good health and CMV-seronegative. Both conserved end residues are part of each CDR3. The size entry is marked missing in some rows and otherwise reads once, few, many or a size class.

CDR3aa: CASTWTGRNTEAFF
v_gene: TRBV19
abundance: -
j_gene: TRBJ1-1

CDR3aa: CASSFPPGTGIHEQYF
v_gene: TRBV11-2
abundance: -
j_gene: -

CDR3aa: CASSEYTEAFF
v_gene: TRBV7-9
abundance: -
j_gene: TRBJ1-1

CDR3aa: CASSRDRGNTEAFF
v_gene: TRBV4-2
abundance: -
j_gene: TRBJ1-1

CDR3aa: CASSVGASTDTQYF
v_gene: TRBV9
abundance: -
j_gene: TRBJ2-3

CDR3aa: CASSEAKAAYNEQFF
v_gene: TRBV6-1
abundance: -
j_gene: TRBJ2-1

CDR3aa: CASSETGAEKLFF
v_gene: TRBV7-2
abundance: -
j_gene: TRBJ1-4

CDR3aa: CASSLNQGDGYTF
v_gene: TRBV6-5
abundance: -
j_gene: TRBJ1-2

CDR3aa: CASSLGGTLTGNTIYF
v_gene: TRBV5-4
abundance: -
j_gene: TRBJ1-3

CDR3aa: CASRPGQGNGYTF
v_gene: TRBV2
abundance: -
j_gene: TRBJ1-2

CDR3aa: CASSLDRTGIQYF
v_gene: TRBV5-8
abundance: few
j_gene: TRBJ2-4

CDR3aa: CASSVRDRAFHEQFF
v_gene: TRBV4-2
abundance: -
j_gene: TRBJ2-1

CDR3aa: CATSRGTGDSEQYF
v_gene: TRBV15
abundance: -
j_gene: TRBJ2-7

CDR3aa: CASSLWTGVGNEQFF
v_gene: TRBV5-1
abundance: -
j_gene: TRBJ2-1

CDR3aa: CASTRTREQGEAFF
v_gene: TRBV2
abundance: few
j_gene: TRBJ1-1

CDR3aa: CASSVEGVGGNTIYF
v_gene: TRBV9
abundance: -
j_gene: TRBJ1-3

CDR3aa: CASSQGTGAQPQHF
v_gene: TRBV4-3
abundance: -
j_gene: TRBJ1-5

CDR3aa: CASSLVRYSNQPQHF
v_gene: TRBV11-2
abundance: -
j_gene: TRBJ1-5

CDR3aa: CASSPTQGTGELFF
v_gene: TRBV27
abundance: -
j_gene: TRBJ2-2

CDR3aa: CASSFPGHPEGLFF
v_gene: TRBV11-2
abundance: -
j_gene: TRBJ1-4

CDR3aa: CAGMTGSPLNNSPLHF
v_gene: TRBV2
abundance: -
j_gene: TRBJ1-6

CDR3aa: CASSQTGTGKGDTQYF
v_gene: TRBV18
abundance: -
j_gene: TRBJ2-3